One T cell receptor (beta chain) is described in this entry. These data originate in a study of control samples from healthy donors and cancer patients. Profiled with immunoSEQ multiplex PCR; TCRdb holds only in-frame clones, not every one. Among around 75,000 clones, around 82% were seen once, and the ten largest hold roughly 28%. The sample was blood. The TCR comes from a man aged 45 to 65 in good health.

CDR3 nucleotide sequence: TGTGCCTGGAGTGGAGCGGGGTTCACAGATACGCAGTATTTT. Its protein is CAWSGAGFTDTQYF. The chain carries TRBV30 and TRBJ2-3, with 7 bases matching TRBD2. Germline V gene data show CDR1 as GTSNPN and CDR2 as SVGIG (reference sequence). The trim removed 1 base at V and 2 bases at J, leaving 3 bases unmatched. The CDR3 totals 14 residues.